This entry features one T cell receptor beta chain sequence. The data stem from a study of cytomegalovirus exposure and HLA in healthy donors. The wider study: Both the 120 or so validation repertoires and the approximately 640 first-cohort repertoires used the same platform, as reported by a later analysis.

Between the trimmed V and J ends, which lost 6 bases and 4 bases, there was a span of 13 bases. This CDR3 has 13 amino acids. The V gene's germline CDR1 is KGHSH and CDR2 LQKENI. Measured with immunoSEQ multiplex PCR; TCRdb has only the in-frame clones, and not every one. The profile shows over 150,000 clones, around 96% of them singletons. The sequence derives from a woman aged 18-29 years in good health and CMV-seronegative. Source material: PBMCs. This chain links TRBV18 with TRBJ2-7; D possibly corresponds to TRBD1 (5 bases). The DNA for the CDR3 is TGTGCCAGCTCCCGCGATAAGGGGTACGAGCAGTACTTC. Translating gives CASSRDKGYEQYF.